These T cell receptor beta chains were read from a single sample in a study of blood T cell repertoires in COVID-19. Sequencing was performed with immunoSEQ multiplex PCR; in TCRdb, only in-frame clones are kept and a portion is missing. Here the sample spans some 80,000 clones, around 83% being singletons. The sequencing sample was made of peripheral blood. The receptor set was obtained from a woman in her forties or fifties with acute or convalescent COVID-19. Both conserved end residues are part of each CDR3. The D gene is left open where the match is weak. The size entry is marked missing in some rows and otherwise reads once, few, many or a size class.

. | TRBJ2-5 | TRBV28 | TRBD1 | TGTGCCAGCACCCTAGGGACAGGGTACGGGGAGACCCAGTACTTC | CASTLGTGYGETQYF
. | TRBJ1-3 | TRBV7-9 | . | TGTGCCAGCAGCTTTAATGTAGATGGAAACACCATATATTTT | CASSFNVDGNTIYF
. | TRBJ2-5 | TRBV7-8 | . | TGTGCCAGCAGCTTCGGCAGCGGAAACGGGGAGACCCAGTACTTC | CASSFGSGNGETQYF
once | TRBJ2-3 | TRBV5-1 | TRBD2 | TGCGCCAGCAGCTTGGCATCTAGCGGGGTTAAGGATACGCAGTATTTT | CASSLASSGVKDTQYF
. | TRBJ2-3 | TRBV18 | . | TGTGCCAGCTCACCACCGCCGGGTTCATACGTCGATACGCAGTATTTT | CASSPPPGSYVDTQYF
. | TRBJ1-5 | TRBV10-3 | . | TGTGCCATCAGAGGGGAGGGAAGCAATCAGCCCCAGCATTTT | CAIRGEGSNQPQHF
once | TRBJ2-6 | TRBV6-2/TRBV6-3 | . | TGTGCCAGCAGTTCCCCGGGGTCTGGGGCCAACGTCCTGACTTTC | CASSSPGSGANVLTF
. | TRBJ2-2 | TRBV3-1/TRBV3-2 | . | TGTGCCAGCAGGGGGCACACCGGGGAGCTGTTTTTT | CASRGHTGELFF
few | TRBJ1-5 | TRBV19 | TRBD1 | TGTGCCAGTAGATGGGACAGATATAGCAATCAGCCCCAGCATTTT | CASRWDRYSNQPQHF
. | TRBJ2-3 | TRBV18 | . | TGTGCCAGCTCACCAGAAGGGGGGGATAATACGCAGTATTTT | CASSPEGGDNTQYF
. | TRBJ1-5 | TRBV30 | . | TGTGCCTGGAGTCCCCCCAGGGATGTACGTCAGCCCCAGCATTTT | CAWSPPRDVRQPQHF
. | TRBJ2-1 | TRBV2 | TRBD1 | TGTGCCAGCAGTGAAGCGCTTTACAGGGGGTACCATGAGCAGTTCTTC | CASSEALYRGYHEQFF
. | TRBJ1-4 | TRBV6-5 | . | TGTGCCAGCAGTATACGGGGGTGGGAAAGTGAAAAACTGTTTTTT | CASSIRGWESEKLFF
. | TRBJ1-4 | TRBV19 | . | TGTGCCAGTAGTACAGGGGCTAATGAAAAACTGTTTTTT | CASSTGANEKLFF
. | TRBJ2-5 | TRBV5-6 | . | TGTGCCAGCAGTCCCGGGGTGTCAGAGACCCAGTACTTC | CASSPGVSETQYF
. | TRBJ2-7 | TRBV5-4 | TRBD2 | TGTGCCAGCAGCATCTCTAGCGGCAGCTCCTACGAGCAGTACTTC | CASSISSGSSYEQYF
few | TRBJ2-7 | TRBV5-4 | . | TGTGCCAGCAGCTTTGGACAGAAGTACGAGCAGTACTTC | CASSFGQKYEQYF
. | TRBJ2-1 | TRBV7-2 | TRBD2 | TGTGCCAGCAGCCGGGGGGGCGGGGCCTACAATGAGCAGTTCTTC | CASSRGGGAYNEQFF
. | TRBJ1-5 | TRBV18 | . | TGTGCCAGCTCACCGGGCAGGGATCAGCCCCAGCATTTT | CASSPGRDQPQHF
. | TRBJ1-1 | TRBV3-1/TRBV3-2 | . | TGTGCCAGCAACCGCCGGGGTACTGAAGCTTTCTTT | CASNRRGTEAFF
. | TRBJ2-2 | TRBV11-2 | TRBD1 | TGTGCCAGCAGCCCCCGGTTGGACAGGAGAGGCGGGGAGCTGTTTTTT | CASSPRLDRRGGELFF
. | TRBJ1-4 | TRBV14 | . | TGTGCCAGCAGCCGGGCAGGGCTTGGCGAAAAACTGTTTTTT | CASSRAGLGEKLFF
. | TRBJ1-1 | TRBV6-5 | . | TGTGCCAGCCGTTCCTGGGGGGGCGCGGGCACTGAAGCTTTCTTT | CASRSWGGAGTEAFF